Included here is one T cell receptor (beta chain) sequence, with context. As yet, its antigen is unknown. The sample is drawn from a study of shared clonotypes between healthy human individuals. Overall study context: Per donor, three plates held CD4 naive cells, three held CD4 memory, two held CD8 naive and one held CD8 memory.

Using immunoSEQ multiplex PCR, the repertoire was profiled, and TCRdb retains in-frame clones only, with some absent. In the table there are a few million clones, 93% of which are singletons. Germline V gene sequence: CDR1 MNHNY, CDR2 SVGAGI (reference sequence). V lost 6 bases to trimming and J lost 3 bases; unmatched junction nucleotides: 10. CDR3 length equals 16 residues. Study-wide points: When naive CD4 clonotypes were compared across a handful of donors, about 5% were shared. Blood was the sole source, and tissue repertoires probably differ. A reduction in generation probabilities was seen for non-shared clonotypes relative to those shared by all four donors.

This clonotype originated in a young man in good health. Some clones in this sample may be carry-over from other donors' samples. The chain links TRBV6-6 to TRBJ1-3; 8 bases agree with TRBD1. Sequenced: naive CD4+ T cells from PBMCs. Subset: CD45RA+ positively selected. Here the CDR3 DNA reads TGTGCCAGCAGCATCGGACAGGGACTAAATGGAAACACCATATATTTT. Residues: CASSIGQGLNGNTIYF.